Shown below are 11 T cell receptor beta chains from a single sample sequenced in a study of metastatic and nonmetastatic thyroid tumors (dated by TCRdb to the early 2020s). No patient had received any treatment before thyroid surgery. Library creation used PCR. For sequencing, an Illumina HiSeq 4000 was employed. TCRdb applied fastp at Q25 and MiXCR to the public reads, then kept only in-frame beta chains. The sample table contains approximately 22,000 clones; only one count was recorded for around 11% of them. 6% to 8.5% of the sample is held by the ten biggest clonotypes. The sample consisted of blood. Receptors originate from a female donor with papillary thyroid cancer or a benign thyroid nodule (not recorded which). Some clones in this sample may be carry-over from other donors' samples.

This clone showed up many times. The V and J genes are TRBV20-1 and TRBJ2-3; the match to TRBD2 covers 9 bases. V lost 4 bases to trimming and J lost 4 bases; unmatched junction nucleotides: 6. Germline CDR1 and CDR2: DFQATT and SNEGSKA (reference sequence). The CDR3 length is 14 residues. The CDR3 spells CSANSGREADTQYF. The CDR3 nucleotides are TGCAGTGCTAATAGCGGGAGAGAAGCAGATACGCAGTATTTT.

This clone occurred many times. The chain recombines TRBV5-1 with TRBJ2-7; 7 nucleotides match TRBD2. Germline V CDR1 and CDR2: SGHRS, YFSETQ. The V gene end was trimmed by 1 base and the J gene end by 6 bases; junction bases not matched to a gene: 1. The CDR3 sequence is 12 residues long. The CDR3: CASSLTGGEQYF. CDR3 in DNA: TGCGCCAGCAGCTTGACGGGGGGCGAGCAGTACTTC. The whole variable domain, remainder taken from reference TRBV5-1 and TRBJ2-7, is KAGVTQTPRYLIKTRGQQVTLSCSPISGHRSVSWYQQTPGQGLQFLFEYFSETQRNKGNFPGRFSGRQFSNSRSEMNVSTLELGDSALYLCASSLTGGEQYFGPGTRLTVT.

This clone was seen repeatedly, ten times or more. Given a much more abundant clone one base away, this may be a read error. V gene TRBV6-1 combines with J gene TRBJ1-4; 8 bases fit TRBD1. This CDR3 comprises 14 residues. Germline V CDR1 and CDR2: MNHNS, SASEGT. CDR3 residues: CASRAGQGYEKLLF. The CDR3 bases are TGTGCCAGCAGGGCCGGACAGGGCTATGAAAAACTGCTTTTT.

In its sample, this clone was seen many times. The chain is built from TRBV4-3 and TRBJ1-1; the D gene is possibly TRBD1 (6 bases). Germline V gene lookup returns CDR1 LGHNA and CDR2 YSLEER. Between the trimmed V and J ends, which lost 0 bases and 11 bases, there was a span of 10 bases. This CDR3 comprises 12 residues. The CDR3 nucleotides are TGCGCCAGCAGCCAAGATGGGGGCGGCGCTTTCTTT. The encoded protein is CASSQDGGGAFF.

The V call is TRBV20-1, the J call TRBJ2-7; TRBD1 matches 7 bases. V was pared by 6 bases and J by 3 bases, with 8 bases of the junction left unmatched. The V gene's germline CDR1 is DFQATT and CDR2 SNEGSKA (reference sequence). The CDR3 extends over 13 amino acids. DNA of the CDR3: TGCAGTGCGCTTGACAGGGTGGGCTACGAGCAGTACTTC. This translates into CSALDRVGYEQYF.

Concerning this clone: Since a much larger clone is just one base distant, this may be a read error. Different DNA sequences within this sample yield the same CDR3. The rearrangement joins TRBV20-1 to TRBJ1-5, with a possible D match to TRBD1 (5 bases). The V gene's germline CDR1 is DFQATT and CDR2 SNEGSKA (reference sequence). The CDR3 has 14 amino acids. Here the CDR3 DNA reads TGTAGTGCTAGAGATTCGAATGAGGGGCAGCCCCAGCATTTT. Encoded protein: CSARDSNEGQPQHF.

This clone was seen ten or more times. Compared with germline, one end of the junction differs, possibly owing to a read error. The chain carries TRBV7-7 and TRBJ1-1; 7 bases fit TRBD1. The CDR3 sequence is 17 residues long. CDR1 and CDR2 (germline): SSHAT, FNYEAQ (reference sequence). The CDR3: CASSGGTEGRGNTEAFF. As DNA, the CDR3 is TGTGCTAGCAGCGGCGGGACAGAGGGTCGTGGGAACACTGAAGCTTTCTTT.

The chain uses TRBV5-1 and TRBJ2-2; D not resolved. This CDR3 comprises 14 residues. In germline, CDR1 is SGHRS, CDR2 YFSETQ. Between the trimmed V and J ends, which lost 4 bases and 0 bases, there was a span of 7 bases. CDR3 in amino acids: CASSGLTNTGELFF. CDR3 sequence (DNA): TGCGCCAGCAGCGGCCTGACGAACACCGGGGAGCTGTTTTTT.

This clone was observed at least ten times. The chain combines TRBV7-9 with TRBJ2-3; TRBD2 agrees at 10 bases. This CDR3 has 14 amino acids. CDR1 is SEHNR, CDR2 FQNEAQ, per germline (reference sequence). After removal of 0 bases from V and 7 bases from J, the junction contained 1 base not matched to a gene. The CDR3, as DNA: TGTGCCAGCAGCTTAGCTAGCGGGAGGAATACGCAGTATTTT. Its translation: CASSLASGRNTQYF. Supplemented by reference TRBV7-9 and TRBJ2-3, the full variable domain reads DTGVSQNPRHKITKRGQNVTFRCDPISEHNRLYWYRQTLGQGPEFLTYFQNEAQLEKSRLLSDRFSAERPKGSFSTLEIQRTEQGDSAMYLCASSLASGRNTQYFGPGTRLTVL.

This clone is classed as medium-sized (0.01 to 0.1%). The J gene is TRBJ2-7, the V gene TRBV12-3 or TRBV12-4; possible D gene TRBD2, 6 bases. Trimming cost V 4 bases and J 7 bases, with 11 bases left between them. The CDR3 is 12 residues long. The CDR3 region is CASSSSSVEQYF. The CDR3 nucleotides are TGTGCCAGCAGTTCTTCTAGCGTTGAGCAGTACTTC.

A remark on this clone: This same CDR3 is encoded by further DNA sequences in the sample. The CDR3 here is CASSFSRSTEAFF. Written as DNA, the CDR3 is TGTGCCAGCAGTTTCAGCAGGTCCACTGAAGCTTTCTTT. The rearrangement links TRBV27 to TRBJ1-1, with no clear D. The V gene's germline CDR1 is MNHEY and CDR2 SMNVEV (reference sequence). The V end was cut by 3 bases, the J end by 4 bases, with 9 bases between. The CDR3 sequence is 13 residues long.